This TCR beta chain emerged from a study of blood T cell repertoires in COVID-19. Study in general: COVID-19 samples, acute and convalescent, were from the United States, Italy and Spain. PBMCs, B-cell-depleted T cells, or T cells were the source of the cDNA or gDNA that made up the material.

In the original workflow: The authors estimated nucleated cell counts from reference gene primer amplification. Generated by immunoSEQ multiplex PCR, the TCRdb table keeps only in-frame clones and is missing some. V, J and clone size are those of that table, while D and trimming were read from the DNA. This table has 120,000 to 150,000 clones, roughly 86% appearing once. The sample was PBMCs or T cells enriched from blood (not recorded which). The TCR sequence derives from a woman aged 45-65 years with acute COVID-19.

CDR3 nucleotides: TGTGCCAGCAGCTTCTGGCTAGCGGGAAGAGAGACCCAGTACTTC. Encoded protein: CASSFWLAGRETQYF. This chain connects TRBV5-4 to TRBJ2-5; 9 positions agree with TRBD2. The V gene end was trimmed by 2 bases and the J gene end by 4 bases; junction bases not matched to a gene: 6. The germline V gene has CDR1 SGHNT and CDR2 YYREEE (reference sequence). CDR3 length: 15 residues. The full variable domain, in which reference TRBV5-4 and TRBJ2-5 provide the parts outside the CDR3, is ETGVTQSPTHLIKTRGQQVTLRCSSQSGHNTVSWYQQALGQGPQFIFQYYREEENGRGNFPPRFSGLQFPNYSSELNVNALELDDSALYLCASSFWLAGRETQYFGPGTRLLVL.